What follows describes a single T cell receptor (beta chain). Antigen: not known. This sample is drawn from a study of somatic mutations in cytotoxic T cells in rheumatoid arthritis. Study information: Among the T-cell populations stained with V beta antibodies, some were separated by flow sorting at nearly 100% purity, including V beta1+ cells whose TCRB was sequenced.

Germline V gives CDR1 MNHEY, CDR2 SMNVEV (reference sequence). The CDR3 sequence is 15 residues long. V was trimmed by 0 bases and J by 7 bases, leaving 15 bases between them. Findings and caveats of the study: The clonality of CD8+ T cells was not significantly different between rheumatoid arthritis patients and age-matched healthy controls. Researchers did not know the antigen targets of the expanded CD8+ clones.

The table came from immunoSEQ multiplex PCR; TCRdb's copy has only in-frame clones and leaves some out. Of 15,000 to 20,000 clones listed, around 79% were seen once; the top ten hold 8.9%. Material: CD8+ T cells sorted from blood. The sequence derives from an adult with rheumatoid arthritis. The gene calls are TRBV27 and TRBJ1-2, with TRBD1 as a possible D gene (6 bases). The DNA for the CDR3 is TGTGCCAGCAGTTTATCGACAAACAGGGCTGCTGGCTACACCTTC. This encodes CASSLSTNRAAGYTF.